This T cell receptor (beta chain) appears in the sequencing data of a study of blood T cell repertoires in COVID-19 (dated by TCRdb to about 2020). Background on the whole study: Samples from collaborators originated in the United States, Italy and Spain and spanned both the acute and convalescent phases of COVID-19. Where available, HLA class I and class II types were taken from metadata supplied by the sample provider and were not determined by assay-based typing. The prospective study material was composed of cDNA or gDNA derived from T cells, B-cell-depleted T cells, or PBMCs. The repertoires were made available in a free public database intended to serve as a resource for research on the immune response to SARS-CoV-2. A de-identified subject ID, COVID-19 status, age in years and sex were almost always included in the sample metadata. Samples came from the ongoing ImmuneRACE study (first 160 participants) plus 1,254 subjects from 6 global collaborators. Deeply sampled blood TCRbeta repertoires from subjects exposed to, actively infected with, or recovered from COVID-19 were included in the dataset.

TCRbeta CDR3 regions were amplified from genomic DNA by means of the immunoSEQ Assay, a bias-controlled multiplex PCR. On the study's bioinformatics: Nucleated cell counts per sample were estimated from amplification of reference gene primers within the assay. To quantify the absolute abundance of each unique TCRbeta CDR3 rearrangement, sequence reads were collapsed and filtered. For each sample, productive Simpson clonality was calculated as the square root of Simpson's diversity index across productive rearrangements. TCRdb retrieved this table from immuneACCESS and kept in-frame rearrangements only. Not all clones are present; in checked studies, unresolved V genes account for under half, and no reason is known for the remainder. That table gives V, J and clone size, and the DNA gave D and trimming. The sample data list more than 95,000 clones, and 81% of these were observed just once. The top ten constitute 37% of the sample.

For this chain, trimming is 0 bases at the V end and 1 base at the J end, and the number of junction bases without a gene match is 0. Based on the germline V gene, the CDR1 and CDR2 sequences are SGHRS and YFSETQ. The CDR3 holds 16 amino acids from the cysteine to the phenylalanine. The entry retains the CDR3 DNA only, 48 bases that are in frame from base 1. Whole blood was collected in K2EDTA tubes by collaborating institutions according to the institutions' own protocols. For TCRbeta analysis, collaborators shipped samples as frozen whole blood, isolated PBMCs, or DNA extracted from either of those sample types. Details on this clone: It has no known antigen specificity. No clone much larger than this one lies a single base away; base qualities are absent.

Here is what the overall study found, with its caveats: The quantity of clinical and demographic metadata differed by source and by participant and was supplied without curation.

Sequencing was carried out using peripheral blood. The TCR originated in a man older than 75 with acute or convalescent COVID-19. Recombination linked TRBV5-1 to TRBJ2-6; 8 junctional bases match TRBD1. The CDR3 amino acid sequence is: CASSLGQGSGANVLTF. The DNA reads as follows: TGCGCCAGCAGCTTGGGACAGGGGTCTGGGGCCAACGTCCTGACTTTC.